This TCR beta chain is drawn from a study of T cell changes during pregnancy in multiple sclerosis. Germline CDR1 LNHDA, CDR2 SQIVND (reference sequence). Trimming took off 3 bases at V and 5 bases at J, with 17 bases between the two ends. The CDR3 spans 16 residues. Sequenced by immunoSEQ multiplex PCR; TCRdb stores in-frame clones only, minus some. This table holds over 35,000 clones, about nine tenths found once. This receptor was obtained from a female donor with multiple sclerosis, enrolled in a pregnancy study. The rearrangement uses TRBV19 and TRBJ2-1; tentative D call: TRBD2 (8 bases). The sample in question was CD4+ T cells from peripheral blood mononuclear cells, obtained in the third trimester of pregnancy. The CDR3 nucleotides read TGTGCCAGTAGTATCGGGAGGGGGCTGGTCAACAATGAGCAGTTCTTC. Translation: CASSIGRGLVNNEQFF.